The entry below gives a single T cell receptor (beta chain) sequence along with its context. The antigen remains unidentified. This sample is part of a study of cytomegalovirus exposure and HLA in healthy donors. Study-level results: The classifier reportedly diagnosed cytomegalovirus status with high sensitivity and specificity. In an earlier analysis, in approximately 630 donors, most V segments appeared productive either ~87% or ~30% of the time.

Use of 60 Vbeta and 13 Jbeta primers characterized the PCR. Produced via immunoSEQ multiplex PCR; TCRdb's table is partial and in-frame only. Of more than 85,000 clones listed, approximately 81% are singletons. Germline V gene sequence: CDR1 SGHDT, CDR2 YYEEEE. V gave up 2 bases and J gave up 5 bases, with 13 bases separating them. The CDR3 contains 14 residues. The chain is built from TRBV5-6 and TRBJ1-1; unclear D gene. The receptor's source is a male donor in good health and CMV-seropositive. Material: PBMCs. The CDR3: CASSFRQAGTEAFF. CDR3 coding DNA: TGTGCCAGCAGCTTCAGACAAGCGGGGACTGAAGCTTTCTTT.